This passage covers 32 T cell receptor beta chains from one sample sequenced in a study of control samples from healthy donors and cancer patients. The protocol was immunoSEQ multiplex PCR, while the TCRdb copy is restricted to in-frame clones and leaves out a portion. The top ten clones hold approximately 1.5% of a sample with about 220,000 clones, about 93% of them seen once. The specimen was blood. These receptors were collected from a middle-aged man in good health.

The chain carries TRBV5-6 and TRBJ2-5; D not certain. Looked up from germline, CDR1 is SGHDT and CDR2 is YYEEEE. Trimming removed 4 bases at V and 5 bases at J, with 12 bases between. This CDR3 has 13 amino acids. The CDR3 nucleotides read TGTGCCAGCAGCCGAGGAAGTGGGGAGACCCAGTACTTC. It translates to CASSRGSGETQYF.

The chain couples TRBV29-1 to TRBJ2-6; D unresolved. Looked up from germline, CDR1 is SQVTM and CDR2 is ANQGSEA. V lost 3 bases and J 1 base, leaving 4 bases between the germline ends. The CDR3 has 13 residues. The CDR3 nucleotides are TGCAGCGTTGAGGTTTCTGGGGCCAACGTCCTGACTTTC. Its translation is CSVEVSGANVLTF.

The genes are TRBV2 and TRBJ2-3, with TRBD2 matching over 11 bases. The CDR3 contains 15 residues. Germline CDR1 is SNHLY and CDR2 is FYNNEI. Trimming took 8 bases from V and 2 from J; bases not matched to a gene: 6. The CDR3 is CASASGGSFTDTQYF. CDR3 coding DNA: TGTGCCAGCGCTAGCGGGGGGTCCTTCACAGATACGCAGTATTTT.

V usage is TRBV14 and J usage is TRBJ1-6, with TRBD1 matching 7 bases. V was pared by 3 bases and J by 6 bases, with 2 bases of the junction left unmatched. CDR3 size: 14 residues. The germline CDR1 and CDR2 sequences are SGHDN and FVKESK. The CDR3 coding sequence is TGTGCCAGCAGCCAGACAGGGCGTAATTCACCCCTCCACTTT. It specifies CASSQTGRNSPLHF.

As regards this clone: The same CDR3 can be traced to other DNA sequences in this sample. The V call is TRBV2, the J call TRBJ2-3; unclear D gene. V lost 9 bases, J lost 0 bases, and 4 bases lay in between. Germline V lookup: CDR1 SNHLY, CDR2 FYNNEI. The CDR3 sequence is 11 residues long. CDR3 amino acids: CASASTDTQYF. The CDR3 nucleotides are TGTGCCAGTGCTAGCACAGATACGCAGTATTTT.

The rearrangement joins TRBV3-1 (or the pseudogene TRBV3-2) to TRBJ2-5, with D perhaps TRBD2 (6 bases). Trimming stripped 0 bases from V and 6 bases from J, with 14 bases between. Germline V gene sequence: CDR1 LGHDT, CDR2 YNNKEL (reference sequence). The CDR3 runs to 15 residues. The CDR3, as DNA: TGTGCCAGCAGCCAAGATCCGGGCGGGGTCCAGACCCAGTACTTC. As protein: CASSQDPGGVQTQYF.

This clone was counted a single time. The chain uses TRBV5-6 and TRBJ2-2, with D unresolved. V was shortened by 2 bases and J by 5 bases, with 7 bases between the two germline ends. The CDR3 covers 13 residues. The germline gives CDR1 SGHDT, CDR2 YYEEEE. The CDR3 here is CASSFDTTGELFF. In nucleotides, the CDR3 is TGTGCCAGCAGCTTCGACACTACCGGGGAGCTGTTTTTT.

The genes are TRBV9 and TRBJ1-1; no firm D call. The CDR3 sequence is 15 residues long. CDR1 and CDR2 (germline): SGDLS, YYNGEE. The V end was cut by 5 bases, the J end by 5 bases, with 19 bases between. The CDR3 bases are TGTGCCAGCAGTCCCCCCCAGTGGGGTGAAACTGAAGCTTTCTTT. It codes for CASSPPQWGETEAFF.

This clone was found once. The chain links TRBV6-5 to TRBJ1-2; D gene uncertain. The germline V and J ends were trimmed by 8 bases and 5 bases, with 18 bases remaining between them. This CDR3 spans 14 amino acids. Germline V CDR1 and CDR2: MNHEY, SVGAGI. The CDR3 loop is CASRPPLSLYGYTF. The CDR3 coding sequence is TGTGCCAGCCGACCACCCCTCAGTCTTTATGGCTACACCTTC.

The CDR3: CASSLERAMHEQYF. The CDR3, as DNA: TGTGCCAGCAGCTTAGAGAGGGCAATGCACGAGCAGTACTTC. V usage is TRBV7-2 and J usage is TRBJ2-7, with D perhaps matching TRBD2 (5 bases). The CDR3 runs to 14 residues. Trimming stripped 1 base from V and 5 bases from J, with 12 bases between. Germline CDR1 SGHTA, CDR2 FQGNSA.

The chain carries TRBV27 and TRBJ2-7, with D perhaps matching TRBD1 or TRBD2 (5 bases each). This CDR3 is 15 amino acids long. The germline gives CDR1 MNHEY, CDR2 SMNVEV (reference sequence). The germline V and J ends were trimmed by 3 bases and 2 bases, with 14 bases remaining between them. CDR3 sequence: CASSFRQSGPYEQYF. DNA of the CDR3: TGTGCCAGCAGTTTTAGACAGTCGGGACCCTACGAGCAGTACTTC.

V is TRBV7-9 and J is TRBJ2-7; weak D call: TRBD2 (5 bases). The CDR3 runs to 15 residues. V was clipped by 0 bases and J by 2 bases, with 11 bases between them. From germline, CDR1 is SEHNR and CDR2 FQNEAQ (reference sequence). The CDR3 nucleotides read TGTGCCAGCAGCTTAGCGGAGGACGCAACCTACGAGCAGTACGTC. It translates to CASSLAEDATYEQYV.

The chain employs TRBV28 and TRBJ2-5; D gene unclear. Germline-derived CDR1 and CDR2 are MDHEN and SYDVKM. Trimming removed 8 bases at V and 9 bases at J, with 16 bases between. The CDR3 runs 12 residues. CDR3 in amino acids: CASPSFDGSQYF. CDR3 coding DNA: TGTGCCAGCCCATCGTTCGACGGGTCCCAGTACTTC. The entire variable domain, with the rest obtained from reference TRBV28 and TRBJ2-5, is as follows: DVKVTQSSRYLVKRTGEKVFLECVQDMDHENMFWYRQDPGLGLRLIYFSYDVKMKEKGDIPEGYSVSREKKERFSLILESASTNQTSMYLCASPSFDGSQYFGPGTRLLVL.

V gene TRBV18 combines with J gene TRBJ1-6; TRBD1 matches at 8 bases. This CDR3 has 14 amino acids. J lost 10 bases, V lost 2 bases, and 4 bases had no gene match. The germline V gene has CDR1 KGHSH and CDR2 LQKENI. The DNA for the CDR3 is TGTGCCAGCTCACCAACAGGGGGAGACTCACCCCTCCACTTT. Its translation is CASSPTGGDSPLHF.

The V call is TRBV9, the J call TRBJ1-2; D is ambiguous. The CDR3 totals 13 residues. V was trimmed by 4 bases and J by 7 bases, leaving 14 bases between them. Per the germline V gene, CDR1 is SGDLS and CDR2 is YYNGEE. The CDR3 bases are TGTGCCAGCAGCATAGACCGATCCAGTGGCTACACCTTC. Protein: CASSIDRSSGYTF.

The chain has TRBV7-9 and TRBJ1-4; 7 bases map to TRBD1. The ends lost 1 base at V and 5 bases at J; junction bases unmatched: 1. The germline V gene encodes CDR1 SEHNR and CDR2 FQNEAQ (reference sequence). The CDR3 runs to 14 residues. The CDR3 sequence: CASSLGRGNEKLFF. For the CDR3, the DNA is TGTGCCAGCAGCTTAGGCAGGGGGAATGAAAAACTGTTTTTT.

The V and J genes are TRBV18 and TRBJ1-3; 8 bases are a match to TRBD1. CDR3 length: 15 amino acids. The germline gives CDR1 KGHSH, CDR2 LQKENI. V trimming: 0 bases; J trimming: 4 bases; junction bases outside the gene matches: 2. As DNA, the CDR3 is TGTGCCAGCTCACCACCGGGACAGGAGGGAAACACCATATATTTT. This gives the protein CASSPPGQEGNTIYF.

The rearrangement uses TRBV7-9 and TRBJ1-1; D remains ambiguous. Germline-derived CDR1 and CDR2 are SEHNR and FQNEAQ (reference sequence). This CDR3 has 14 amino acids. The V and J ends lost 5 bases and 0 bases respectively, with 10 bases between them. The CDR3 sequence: CASSPDGLNTEAFF. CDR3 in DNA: TGTGCCAGCAGCCCTGACGGGTTGAACACTGAAGCTTTCTTT.

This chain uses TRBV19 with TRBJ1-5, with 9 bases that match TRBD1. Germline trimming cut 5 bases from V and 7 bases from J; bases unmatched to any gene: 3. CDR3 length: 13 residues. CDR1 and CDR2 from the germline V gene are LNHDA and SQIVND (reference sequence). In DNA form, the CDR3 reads TGTGCCAGTAGTGGGACAGGGAGGCAGCCCCAGCATTTT. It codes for CASSGTGRQPQHF.

The CDR3 region has the DNA TGTGCCAGCAGTTCCAACAGAGACTTTTCACCCCTCCACTTT. Its protein is CASSSNRDFSPLHF. The rearrangement links TRBV28 to TRBJ1-6; D is undetermined. The length of the CDR3 is 14 residues. V lost 4 bases and J 9 bases, leaving 13 bases between the germline ends. Germline V lookup: CDR1 MDHEN, CDR2 SYDVKM.

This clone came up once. CDR3 residues: CASSDEDSNTDTQYF. Written as DNA, the CDR3 is TGTGCCAGCAGTGACGAAGACAGTAACACAGATACGCAGTATTTT. The genes are TRBV6-4 and TRBJ2-3; tentatively, D is TRBD1 (5 bases). CDR3 size: 15 residues. Germline V gene lookup returns CDR1 MRHNA and CDR2 SNTAGT. V lost 2 bases and J lost 2, with 11 bases in between.

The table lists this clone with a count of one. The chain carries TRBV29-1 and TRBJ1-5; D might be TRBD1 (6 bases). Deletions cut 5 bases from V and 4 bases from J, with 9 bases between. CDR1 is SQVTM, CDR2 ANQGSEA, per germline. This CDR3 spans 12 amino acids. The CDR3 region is CSVRGANQPQHF. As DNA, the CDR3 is TGCAGCGTTCGGGGGGCAAATCAGCCCCAGCATTTT.

The CDR3 nucleotides are TGCGCCAGCAGCCAGGGGGGTATGAACACTGAAGCTTTCTTT. Translating it yields CASSQGGMNTEAFF. This chain connects TRBV4-1 to TRBJ1-1; D possibly corresponds to TRBD1 (5 bases). The CDR3 runs to 14 residues. The germline gives CDR1 MGHRA, CDR2 YSYEKL. Trimming shortened V by 3 bases and J by 0 bases, and 8 bases separated the two germline ends.

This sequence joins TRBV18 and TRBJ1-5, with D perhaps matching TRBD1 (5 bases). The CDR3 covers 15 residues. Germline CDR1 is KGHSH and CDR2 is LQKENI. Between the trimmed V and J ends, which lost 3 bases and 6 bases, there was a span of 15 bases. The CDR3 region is CASSPQGALTQPQHF. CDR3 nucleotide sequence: TGTGCCAGCTCACCCCAGGGAGCCCTTACTCAGCCCCAGCATTTT.

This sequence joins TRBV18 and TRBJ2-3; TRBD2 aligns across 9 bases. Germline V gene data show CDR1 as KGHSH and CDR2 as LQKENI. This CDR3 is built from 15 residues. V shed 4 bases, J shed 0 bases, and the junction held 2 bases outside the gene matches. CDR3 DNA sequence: TGTGCCAGCTCACGCACTAGCGGGAGCACAGATACGCAGTATTTT. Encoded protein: CASSRTSGSTDTQYF. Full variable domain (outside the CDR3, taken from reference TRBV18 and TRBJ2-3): NAGVMQNPRHLVRRRGQEARLRCSPMKGHSHVYWYRQLPEEGLKFMVYLQKENIIDESGMPKERFSAEFPKEGPSILRIQQVVRGDSAAYFCASSRTSGSTDTQYFGPGTRLTVL.

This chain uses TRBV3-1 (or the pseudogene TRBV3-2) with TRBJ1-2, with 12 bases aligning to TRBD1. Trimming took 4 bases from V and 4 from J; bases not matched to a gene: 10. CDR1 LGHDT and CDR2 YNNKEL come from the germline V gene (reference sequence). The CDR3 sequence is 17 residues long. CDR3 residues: CASSPPGQGAQVYGYTF. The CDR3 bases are TGTGCCAGCAGCCCCCCGGGACAGGGGGCGCAAGTCTATGGCTACACCTTC.

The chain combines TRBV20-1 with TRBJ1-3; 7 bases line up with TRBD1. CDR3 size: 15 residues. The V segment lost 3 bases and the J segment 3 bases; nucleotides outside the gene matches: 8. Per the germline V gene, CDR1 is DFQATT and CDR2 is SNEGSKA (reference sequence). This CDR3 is CSASKGGAYGNTIYF. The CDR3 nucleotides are TGCAGTGCTAGTAAAGGGGGCGCTTATGGAAACACCATATATTTT.

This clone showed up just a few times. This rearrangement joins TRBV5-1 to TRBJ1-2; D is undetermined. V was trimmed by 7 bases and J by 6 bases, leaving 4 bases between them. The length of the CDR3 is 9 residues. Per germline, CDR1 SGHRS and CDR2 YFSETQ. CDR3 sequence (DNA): TGCGCCAGCGTGGATGGCTACACCTTC. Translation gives CASVDGYTF.

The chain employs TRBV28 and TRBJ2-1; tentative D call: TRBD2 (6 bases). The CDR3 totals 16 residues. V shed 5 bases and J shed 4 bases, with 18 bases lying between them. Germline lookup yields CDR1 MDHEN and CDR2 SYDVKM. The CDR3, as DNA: TGTGCCAGCAGTACCGGTCGGGGAGGATTATACAATGAGCAGTTCTTC. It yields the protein CASSTGRGGLYNEQFF.

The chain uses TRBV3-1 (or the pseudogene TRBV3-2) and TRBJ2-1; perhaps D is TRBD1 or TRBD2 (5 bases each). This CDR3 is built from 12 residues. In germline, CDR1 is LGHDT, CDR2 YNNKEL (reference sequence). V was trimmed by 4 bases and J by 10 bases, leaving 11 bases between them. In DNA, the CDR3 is TGTGCCAGCAGCCTCCCTGAGGGGGAGCAGTTCTTC. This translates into CASSLPEGEQFF.

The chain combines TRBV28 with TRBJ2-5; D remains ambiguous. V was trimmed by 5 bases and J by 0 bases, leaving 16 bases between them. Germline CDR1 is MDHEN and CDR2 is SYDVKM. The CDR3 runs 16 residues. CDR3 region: CASSPPSWAYQETQYF. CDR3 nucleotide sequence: TGTGCCAGCAGTCCACCGAGCTGGGCGTACCAAGAGACCCAGTACTTC. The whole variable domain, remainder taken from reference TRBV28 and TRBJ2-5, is DVKVTQSSRYLVKRTGEKVFLECVQDMDHENMFWYRQDPGLGLRLIYFSYDVKMKEKGDIPEGYSVSREKKERFSLILESASTNQTSMYLCASSPPSWAYQETQYFGPGTRLLVL.

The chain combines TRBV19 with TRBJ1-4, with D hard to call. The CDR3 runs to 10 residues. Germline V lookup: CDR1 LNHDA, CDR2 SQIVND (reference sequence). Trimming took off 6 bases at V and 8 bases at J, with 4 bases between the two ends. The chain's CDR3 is CASRREKLFF. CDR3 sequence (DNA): TGTGCCAGTAGACGGGAAAAACTGTTTTTT. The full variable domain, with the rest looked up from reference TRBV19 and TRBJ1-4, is DGGITQSPKYLFRKEGQNVTLSCEQNLNHDAMYWYRQDPGQGLRLIYYSQIVNDFQKGDIAEGYSVSREKKESFPLTVTSAQKNPTAFYLCASRREKLFFGSGTQLSVL.